A selection of T cell receptor beta chains follows, all from one sample in a study of T cell repertoires in cytomegalovirus infection. Their cognate antigens are unknown. TCRdb re-derived calls from the reads in MiXCR, one entry per CDR3 protein. The profile shows approximately 500,000 distinct CDR3 sequences, 33% of them singletons. The sample consisted of cultured PBMCs, taken from culture after CMV antigen stimulation. The receptor source for this set is a human donor in good health (CMV status not recorded). Some clones in this sample may be carry-over from other donors' samples. Each CDR3 is given with its conserved first and last residue. A D gene is named only where the DNA matches it firmly. Expanded clones are given a class, and other clones once, few, many or no size at all.

TRBJ2-3	-	TRBV5-1	-	TGCGCCAGCAGCACAGGACCAGAGGGTACGCAGTATTTT	CASSTGPEGTQYF
TRBJ2-1	TRBD2	TRBV14	-	TGTGCCAGCAGCCAAGATGGCCCCAGCGGGAGGCCTCACTCCTACAATGAGCAGTTCTTC	CASSQDGPSGRPHSYNEQFF
TRBJ2-1	TRBD2	TRBV5-4	-	TGTGCCAGCAGCTCCGGGACTAGCGGCAGCTCCTACAATGAGCAGTTCTTC	CASSSGTSGSSYNEQFF
TRBJ2-5	-	TRBV2	few	TGTGCCAGCAGTGAAGCGCTTCGGCAGACCCAGTACTTC	CASSEALRQTQYF
TRBJ1-2	TRBD1	TRBV19	-	TGTGCCAGTAACCTCGGGGGACAGGTCTATGGCTACACCTTC	CASNLGGQVYGYTF
TRBJ1-1	-	TRBV6-1	-	TGTGCCAGCGTTAGGAAGAAGAACACTGAAGCTTTCTTT	CASVRKKNTEAFF
TRBJ2-3	TRBD2	TRBV19	few	TGTGCCAGTAGTGGCGGCGGGAGTAACACAGATACGCAGTATTTT	CASSGGGSNTDTQYF
TRBJ1-1	-	TRBV25-1	-	TGTGCCAGCAGTGAACCGAGGGGCACTGAAGCTTTCTTT	CASSEPRGTEAFF
TRBJ1-1	TRBD1	TRBV24-1	few	TGTGCCACCAGTGATGCCCGACAGGGAACAACTGAAGCTTTCTTT	CATSDARQGTTEAFF
TRBJ2-5	TRBD2	TRBV20-1	few	TGCAGTGCTAGAGGACTAGCGGGAGAGACCCAGTACTTC	CSARGLAGETQYF
TRBJ1-1	-	TRBV7-2	many	TGTGCCAGCAGCTCCCAGGTGAACACTGAAGCTTTCTTT	CASSSQVNTEAFF
TRBJ1-5	-	TRBV19	-	TGTGCCAGTAGTATCGACGACTTACTACAGCCCCAGCATTTT	CASSIDDLLQPQHF
TRBJ2-1	TRBD2	TRBV28	-	TGTGCCAGCAGACCTTCGGGACTAGCGGGAGGCAGCTCCTACAATGAGCAGTTCTTC	CASRPSGLAGGSSYNEQFF
TRBJ1-3	-	TRBV12-3/TRBV12-4	few	TGTGCCAGCAGCCAGACAGGAGGCTCTGGAAACACCATATATTTT	CASSQTGGSGNTIYF
TRBJ2-1	TRBD2	TRBV7-2	many	TGTGCCAGCAGCTTAGGAACTAGCGGGGGGTGGGATTCCTACAATGAGCAGTTCTTC	CASSLGTSGGWDSYNEQFF
TRBJ2-3	-	TRBV7-2	-	TGTGCCAGCAGCTTAGCCCAGAGAGATACGCAGTATTTT	CASSLAQRDTQYF
TRBJ2-1	-	TRBV6-2/TRBV6-3	-	TGTGCCAGCAGTTACGGACTCCCCAATGAGCAGTTCTTC	CASSYGLPNEQFF
TRBJ1-1	-	TRBV27	few	TGTGCCAGCAGTTTCGTAGGTAGGACTGAAGCTTTCTTT	CASSFVGRTEAFF
TRBJ2-5	-	TRBV29-1	-	TGCAGCGTTGCGGGGTCGTACCAAGAGACCCAGTACTTC	CSVAGSYQETQYF
TRBJ2-1	-	TRBV7-8	-	TGTGCCAGCAGCCCCGAATGGGGGGCGAGCTCCTACAATGAGCAGTTCTTC	CASSPEWGASSYNEQFF
TRBJ2-3	-	TRBV6-2/TRBV6-3	-	TGTGCCAGCAGTCGTCAGGGGATAGATACGCAGTATTTT	CASSRQGIDTQYF
TRBJ2-3	TRBD1	TRBV7-9	-	TGTGCCAGCAGCTCCGACAGGGGGACCGATACGCAGTATTTT	CASSSDRGTDTQYF
TRBJ1-4	-	TRBV12-3/TRBV12-4	-	TGTGCCAGCAGTTCCTCGGAGGGGGGCGAAAAACTGTTTTTT	CASSSSEGGEKLFF
TRBJ2-1	-	TRBV19	-	TGTGCCAGTAGTGCGGGACAGATCAACAATGAGCAGTTCTTC	CASSAGQINNEQFF
TRBJ1-2	-	TRBV6-5	-	TGTGCCAGCAAAGCCTCAGGGAACTATGGCTACACCTTC	CASKASGNYGYTF
TRBJ2-1	TRBD2	TRBV18	-	TGTGCCAGCTCACCCGAGGGACTAGTTTACAATGAGCAGTTCTTC	CASSPEGLVYNEQFF
TRBJ2-1	-	TRBV29-1	few	TGCAGCGCAAGGTACAATGAGCAGTTCTTC	CSARYNEQFF
TRBJ1-3	TRBD1	TRBV28	-	TGTGCCAGCAGTTCTTCCAGGGGGCCTTTTGGAAACACCAAATATTTT	CASSSSRGPFGNTKYF
TRBJ2-3	TRBD2	TRBV27	few	TGTGCCAGCAGTTCCGCTCTAGCGGGAGACACAGATACGCAGTATTTT	CASSSALAGDTDTQYF
TRBJ1-1	-	TRBV10-3	-	TGTGCCATCAGTGACTACCGGAACACTGAAGCTTTCTTT	CAISDYRNTEAFF
TRBJ2-5	-	TRBV7-9	-	TGTGCCAGCAGCCCACATACCGAGACCCAGTACTTC	CASSPHTETQYF
TRBJ2-1	TRBD2	TRBV2	-	TGTGTCAGCAGTGAGATTAGGACTAGGATTTACAATGAGCAGTTCTTC	CVSSEIRTRIYNEQFF
TRBJ2-5	TRBD2	TRBV20-1	few	TGCAGTGCCGATACTAGCGGGAGGGCCTCACGGCAAGAGACCCAGTACTTC	CSADTSGRASRQETQYF
TRBJ1-3	-	TRBV4-3	-	TGCGCCAGCAGCCAGCGGCGGGCTGGAAACACCATATATTTT	CASSQRRAGNTIYF
TRBJ2-3	-	TRBV5-4	-	TGTGCCAGCAGCTTGGCGACAGAGACAGATACGCAGTATTTT	CASSLATETDTQYF
TRBJ1-3	TRBD1	TRBV20-1	few	TGCAGTGCTTCACCTTCACAGGGGCGCATGTCTGGAAACACCATATATTTT	CSASPSQGRMSGNTIYF
TRBJ2-1	-	TRBV10-3	-	TGTGCCATCACCCAACCGGGTGGGGAGCAGTTCTTC	CAITQPGGEQFF
TRBJ2-1	TRBD2	TRBV27	-	TGTGCCAGCAGTTGGACTAGCGGAACCTTCTACAATGAGCAGTTCTTC	CASSWTSGTFYNEQFF
TRBJ2-1	TRBD2	TRBV2	few	TGTGCCAGCAAAAAAGTGGGAGGACTAGCGGGAGATGTTGACTACAATGAGCAGTTCTTC	CASKKVGGLAGDVDYNEQFF
TRBJ2-3	-	TRBV20-1	few	TGCAGTGCTAGAGACGGAGAGACTTGGGAGAATACGCAGTATTTT	CSARDGETWENTQYF